One and the same sample provided the 10 T cell receptor beta chains below, sequenced in a study of shared clonotypes between healthy human individuals. Measured with immunoSEQ multiplex PCR; TCRdb has only the in-frame clones, and not every one. This table holds 1.6 million or so clones, 98% found once. Material: naive CD4+ T cells sorted from blood. Specified subset: CD45RA+ positively selected. Source of these receptors: a man aged 25 to 45 in good health.

This clone was counted once. The rearrangement links TRBV5-4 to TRBJ2-2, with 7 bases that match TRBD1. This CDR3 has 15 residues. The V and J ends lost 3 bases and 4 bases, in that order; junction bases with no gene match: 6. The germline V gene encodes CDR1 SGHNT and CDR2 YYREEE (reference sequence). The chain's CDR3 is CASSSKSGGTGELFF. For the CDR3, the DNA is TGTGCCAGCAGCTCCAAATCAGGGGGCACCGGGGAGCTGTTTTTT.

V gene TRBV2 combines with J gene TRBJ2-7, with D perhaps matching TRBD1 (5 bases). The CDR3 is 13 amino acids. Trimming pared 1 base from V and 5 bases from J, leaving 9 bases between. The germline V gene encodes CDR1 SNHLY and CDR2 FYNNEI. The CDR3 DNA is TGTGCCAGCAGTGAAGTCAGGGCGGACGAGCAGTACTTC. Translated: CASSEVRADEQYF. The full variable domain, with the rest looked up from reference TRBV2 and TRBJ2-7, is EPEVTQTPSHQVTQMGQEVILRCVPISNHLYFYWYRQILGQKVEFLVSFYNNEISEKSEIFDDQFSVERPDGSNFTLKIRSTKLEDSAMYFCASSEVRADEQYFGPGTRLTVT.

This chain joins TRBV7-9 and TRBJ1-1; unclear D gene. Germline CDR1 and CDR2: SEHNR and FQNEAQ (reference sequence). V was shortened by 5 bases and J by 9 bases, with 16 bases between the two germline ends. This CDR3 region has 13 residues. CDR3 in amino acids: CASSRGLRGQAFF. CDR3 DNA sequence: TGTGCCAGCAGCCGCGGGTTGCGAGGGCAAGCTTTCTTT.

The CDR3 sequence is CASSLQASYEQYF. CDR3 nucleotide sequence: TGTGCCAGCAGCTTACAGGCCTCCTACGAGCAGTACTTC. The chain recombines TRBV7-6 with TRBJ2-7, with unresolved D. Trimming took off 2 bases at V and 0 bases at J, with 5 bases between the two ends. The CDR3 extends over 13 amino acids. Germline V CDR1 and CDR2: SGHVS, FNYEAQ.

In this sample, this clone turned up once. This rearrangement joins TRBV5-1 to TRBJ2-1; 13 bases agree with TRBD2. With V trimmed by 4 bases and J by 2 bases, 9 bases remained unmatched. The CDR3 runs 18 residues. Per the germline V gene, CDR1 is SGHRS and CDR2 is YFSETQ. Written as DNA, the CDR3 is TGCGCCAGCAGCATTCGGACTAGCGGGAGTGTAACCTACAATGAGCAGTTCTTC. This codes for CASSIRTSGSVTYNEQFF.

The chain employs TRBV5-8 and TRBJ2-2; perhaps D is TRBD1 or TRBD2 (5 bases each). The CDR3 covers 16 residues. CDR1 and CDR2 (germline): SGHTS, YDEGEE. V lost 0 bases and J lost 2, with 11 bases in between. The CDR3 spells CASSLGYRGNTGELFF. The CDR3 DNA reads TGTGCCAGCAGCTTGGGGTATCGGGGCAACACCGGGGAGCTGTTTTTT.

The CDR3 sequence is CASSLGGSQYF. DNA of the CDR3: TGTGCCAGCAGCCTCGGGGGGTCGCAGTATTTT. This chain uses TRBV6-5 with TRBJ2-3; TRBD2 matches at 7 bases. This CDR3 has 11 amino acids. V gave up 6 bases and J gave up 10 bases; unmatched junction bases: 4. From germline, CDR1 is MNHEY and CDR2 SVGAGI.

The chain has TRBV10-1 and TRBJ2-7, with D perhaps matching TRBD1 or TRBD2 (6 bases each). The CDR3 length is 15 residues. Deletions cut 3 bases from V and 0 bases from J, with 12 bases between. CDR1 is WNHNN, CDR2 SYGVQD, per germline (reference sequence). The CDR3 DNA sequence: TGCGCCAGCAGTGACCAGGGGAGGTACTCCTACGAGCAGTACTTC. Amino acids: CASSDQGRYSYEQYF.

The V call is TRBV18, the J call TRBJ1-2; D is perhaps TRBD1 (6 bases). CDR1 is KGHSH, CDR2 LQKENI, per germline. The ends were cut back, 10 bases at V and 2 bases at J, with 20 bases in the middle. The CDR3 extends over 15 amino acids. The CDR3 nucleotides are TGTGCCACCTCCGATCGAAGTAGGGGGAACTATGGCTACACCTTC. Protein: CATSDRSRGNYGYTF.

The genes are TRBV11-2 and TRBJ1-2, with D tentatively TRBD1 (5 bases). V lost 1 base and J lost 0, with 12 bases in between. CDR1 and CDR2 from the germline V gene are SGHAT and FQNNGV. This CDR3 has 16 residues. The CDR3 DNA reads TGTGCCAGCAGCTTAGGACGGGGCACAGCTAACTATGGCTACACCTTC. Translated, it gives CASSLGRGTANYGYTF.